This T cell receptor (beta chain) appears in the sequencing data of a study of identical twins. This CDR3 is 13 amino acids long. The germline V gene encodes CDR1 SSHAT and CDR2 FNYEAQ (reference sequence). TCRdb analysed the 5' RACE reads with MiXCR anew, one entry per CDR3 protein. The sample yields more than 600,000 distinct CDR3 sequences, approximately 18% seen once. Comments on this clonotype: The junction departs from germline at one end; a sequencing error may be responsible.

The same specimen was also included in a second study, on T cells expressing NK-cell markers.

This receptor was taken from a woman aged 18-29 years in good health. The rearrangement joins TRBV7-7 to TRBJ2-1; 7 nucleotides match TRBD2. Sequencing was done on a sample of PBMCs. CDR3 sequence: CASSLSGVGEQFF. DNA of the CDR3: TGTGCTAGCAGCTTGAGCGGGGTTGGAGAGCAGTTCTTC.